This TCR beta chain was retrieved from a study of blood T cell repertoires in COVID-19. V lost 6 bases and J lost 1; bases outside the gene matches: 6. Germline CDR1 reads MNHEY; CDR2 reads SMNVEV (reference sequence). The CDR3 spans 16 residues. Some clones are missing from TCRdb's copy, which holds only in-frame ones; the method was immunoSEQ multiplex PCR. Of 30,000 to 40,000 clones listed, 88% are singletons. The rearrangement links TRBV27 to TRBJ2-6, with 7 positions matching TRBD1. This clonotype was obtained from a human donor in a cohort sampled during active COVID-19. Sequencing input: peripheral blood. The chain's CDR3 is CASSGQVLSGANVLTF. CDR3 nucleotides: TGTGCCAGCAGCGGACAGGTTCTATCTGGGGCCAACGTCCTGACTTTC.